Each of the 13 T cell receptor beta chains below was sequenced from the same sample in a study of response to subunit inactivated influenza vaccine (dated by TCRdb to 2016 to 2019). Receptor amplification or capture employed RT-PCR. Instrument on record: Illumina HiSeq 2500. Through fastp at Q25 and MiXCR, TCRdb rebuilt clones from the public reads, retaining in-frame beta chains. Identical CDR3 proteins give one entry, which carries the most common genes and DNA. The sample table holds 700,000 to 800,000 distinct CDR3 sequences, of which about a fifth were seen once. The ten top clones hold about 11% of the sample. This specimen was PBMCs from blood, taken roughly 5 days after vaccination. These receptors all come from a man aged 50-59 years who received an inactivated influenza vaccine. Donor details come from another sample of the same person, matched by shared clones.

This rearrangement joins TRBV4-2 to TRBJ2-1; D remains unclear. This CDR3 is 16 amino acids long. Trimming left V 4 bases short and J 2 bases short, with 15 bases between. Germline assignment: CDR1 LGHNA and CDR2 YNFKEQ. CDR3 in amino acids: CASSPEASETYNEQFF. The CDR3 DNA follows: TGTGCCAGCAGCCCCGAGGCGTCTGAGACCTACAATGAGCAGTTCTTC.

CDR3 residues: CASSQSRGSGNTIYF. CDR3 DNA sequence: TGCGCCAGCAGCCAGTCCCGGGGTTCAGGAAACACCATATATTTT. This rearrangement joins TRBV5-1 to TRBJ1-3; D remains unclear. From germline, CDR1 is SGHRS and CDR2 YFSETQ. This CDR3 is 15 amino acids long. Trimming pared 4 bases from V and 4 bases from J, leaving 15 bases between.

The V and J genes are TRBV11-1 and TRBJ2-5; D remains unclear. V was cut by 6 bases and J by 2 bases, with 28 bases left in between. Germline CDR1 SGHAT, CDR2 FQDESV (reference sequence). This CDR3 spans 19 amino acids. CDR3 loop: CASSSRLSLSIGPQETQYF. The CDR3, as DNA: TGTGCCAGCAGTTCCCGTCTAAGTTTGAGTATAGGCCCGCAAGAGACCCAGTACTTC.

This CDR3 reads CASSLTTVNYGYTF. Here the CDR3 DNA reads TGCGCCAGCAGCCTAACCACAGTGAACTATGGCTACACCTTC. This chain links TRBV5-1 with TRBJ1-2, with D unresolved. The V end lost 4 bases, the J end lost 2 bases, and 12 bases lay between the germline ends. This CDR3 is 14 amino acids long. Germline-derived CDR1 and CDR2 are SGHRS and YFSETQ. Variable domain in full (rest from reference TRBV5-1 and TRBJ1-2): KAGVTQTPRYLIKTRGQQVTLSCSPISGHRSVSWYQQTPGQGLQFLFEYFSETQRNKGNFPGRFSGRQFSNSRSEMNVSTLELGDSALYLCASSLTTVNYGYTFGSGTRLTVV.

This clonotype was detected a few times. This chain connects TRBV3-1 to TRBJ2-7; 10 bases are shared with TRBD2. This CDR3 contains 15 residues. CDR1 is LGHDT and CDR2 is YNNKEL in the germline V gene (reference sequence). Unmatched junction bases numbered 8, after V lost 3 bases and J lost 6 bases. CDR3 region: CASSQSASGSVEQYF. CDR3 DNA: TGTGCCAGCAGCCAGAGTGCTAGCGGGAGTGTCGAGCAGTACTTC.

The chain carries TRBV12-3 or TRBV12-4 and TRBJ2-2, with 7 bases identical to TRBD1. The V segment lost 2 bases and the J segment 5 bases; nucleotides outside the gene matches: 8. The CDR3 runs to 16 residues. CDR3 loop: CASSLYAHRGTGELFF. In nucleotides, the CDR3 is TGTGCCAGCAGTTTATACGCCCACAGGGGAACCGGGGAGCTGTTTTTT.

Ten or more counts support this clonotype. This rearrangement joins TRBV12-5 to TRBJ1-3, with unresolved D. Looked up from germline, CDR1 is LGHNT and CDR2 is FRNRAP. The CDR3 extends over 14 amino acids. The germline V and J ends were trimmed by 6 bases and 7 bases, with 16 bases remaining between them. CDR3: CASGPQDLRNTIYF. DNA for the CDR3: TGTGCTAGTGGCCCCCAGGACCTTAGGAACACCATATATTTT.

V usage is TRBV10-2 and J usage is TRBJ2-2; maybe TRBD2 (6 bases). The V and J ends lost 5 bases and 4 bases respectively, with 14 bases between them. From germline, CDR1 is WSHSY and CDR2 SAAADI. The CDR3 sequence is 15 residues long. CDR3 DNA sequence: TGCGCCAGCAGTTCGGAGGGTCGGGTCACCGGGGAGCTGTTTTTT. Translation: CASSSEGRVTGELFF.

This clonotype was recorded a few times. CDR3 nucleotide sequence: TGTGCCAGCAGCGTAGGAGGGGGAGAACCCGGGGAGCTGTTTTTT. The encoded protein is CASSVGGGEPGELFF. V and J are TRBV9 and TRBJ2-2; tentative D call: TRBD1 (6 bases). The germline gives CDR1 SGDLS, CDR2 YYNGEE. This CDR3 has 15 residues. The V and J ends lost 0 bases and 6 bases respectively, with 12 bases between them.

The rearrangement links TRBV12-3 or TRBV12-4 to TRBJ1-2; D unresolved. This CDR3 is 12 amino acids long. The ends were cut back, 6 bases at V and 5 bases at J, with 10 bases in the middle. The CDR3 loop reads CASSHGLYGYTF. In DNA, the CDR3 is TGTGCCAGCAGCCACGGGCTTTATGGCTACACCTTC.

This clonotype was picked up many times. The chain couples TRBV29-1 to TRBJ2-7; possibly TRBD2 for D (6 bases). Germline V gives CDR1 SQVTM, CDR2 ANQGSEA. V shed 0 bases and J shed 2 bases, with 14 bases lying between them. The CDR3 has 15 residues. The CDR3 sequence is CSVEDPTGVTYEQYF. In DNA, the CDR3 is TGCAGCGTTGAAGACCCTACGGGGGTGACCTACGAGCAGTACTTC.

This chain's CDR3 is CASSPTDATNEKLFF. The CDR3 region has the DNA TGTGCCAGTAGCCCGACGGACGCAACTAATGAAAAACTGTTTTTT. This rearrangement joins TRBV19 to TRBJ1-4, with D uncertain. Trimming pared 6 bases from V and 0 bases from J, leaving 11 bases between. The CDR3 consists of 15 residues. Germline V CDR1 and CDR2: LNHDA, SQIVND (reference sequence).

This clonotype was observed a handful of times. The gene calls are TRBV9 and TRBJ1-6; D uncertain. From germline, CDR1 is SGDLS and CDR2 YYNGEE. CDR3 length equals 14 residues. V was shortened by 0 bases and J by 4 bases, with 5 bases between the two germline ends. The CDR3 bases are TGTGCCAGCAGCGTAGGGCCGTATAATTCACCCCTCCACTTT. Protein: CASSVGPYNSPLHF.